These 25 T cell receptor beta chains were all obtained from the same sample, sequenced in a study of Ad26.COV2.S vaccination and SARS-CoV-2 variants. TCRdb's copy holds only in-frame clones and misses some; the assay was immunoSEQ multiplex PCR. The sample holds hundreds of thousands of clones; around 89% are singletons and the top ten take about 1.5%. Indicated treatment: around 19 received Ad26.COV2.S at low or high dose, single or two shots; 5 received placebo; per-sample allocation not given. Collection of the samples took place on day 63 after the first injection of vaccine or placebo. The source was peripheral blood, collected in a trial of Ad26.COV2.S vaccine versus placebo. The receptor source for this set is a person aged 18-60 years who received the Ad26.COV2.S COVID-19 vaccine or a placebo.

This chain uses TRBV29-1 with TRBJ2-5, with 10 bases that match TRBD1. The V gene's germline CDR1 is SQVTM and CDR2 ANQGSEA. The CDR3 has 15 amino acids. V was pared by 2 bases and J by 9 bases, with 12 bases of the junction left unmatched. CDR3: CSVEKAGQGSTAQYF. The CDR3 nucleotides are TGCAGCGTTGAAAAAGCGGGACAGGGGTCCACGGCCCAGTACTTC.

This sequence joins TRBV14 and TRBJ2-7; maybe TRBD2 (5 bases). In germline, CDR1 is SGHDN, CDR2 FVKESK. This CDR3 region has 13 residues. V gave up 5 bases and J gave up 4 bases, with 12 bases separating them. CDR3 DNA: TGTGCCAGCAGCGGAGGACGTGGTTACGAGCAGTACTTC. Translated, it gives CASSGGRGYEQYF.

The CDR3 bases are TGTGCCAGCAGTTCCGGACAGGGGATTGGTCCCCTCCACTTT. Translated: CASSSGQGIGPLHF. The chain has TRBV27 and TRBJ1-6; 9 bases are a match to TRBD1. Germline assignment: CDR1 MNHEY and CDR2 SMNVEV (reference sequence). The CDR3 totals 14 residues. V was pared by 4 bases and J by 13 bases, with 8 bases of the junction left unmatched.

The chain carries TRBV5-8 and TRBJ1-5; D is unclear. Germline V gene data show CDR1 as SGHTS and CDR2 as YDEGEE. The V gene lost 1 base and the J gene lost 3 bases, with 8 bases spanning the gap. The CDR3 has 14 amino acids. CDR3 in DNA: TGTGCCAGCAGCTTGAGCGCGGCCAATCAGCCCCAGCATTTT. Encoded protein: CASSLSAANQPQHF.

V is TRBV5-1 and J is TRBJ1-2, with D tentatively TRBD1 (5 bases). V lost 6 bases and J 6 bases, leaving 9 bases between the germline ends. The germline CDR1 and CDR2 sequences are SGHRS and YFSETQ. This CDR3 has 11 amino acids. The chain's CDR3 is CASTGTDGYTF. CDR3 DNA sequence: TGCGCCAGCACTGGGACGGATGGCTACACCTTC.

The rearrangement joins TRBV30 to TRBJ2-1, with a tentative D call TRBD1 (6 bases). Germline V gene lookup returns CDR1 GTSNPN and CDR2 SVGIG (reference sequence). Trimming took off 7 bases at V and 7 bases at J, with 23 bases between the two ends. The CDR3 length is 15 residues. Here the CDR3 reads CAYDRSPPPPNEQFF. The DNA for the CDR3 is TGTGCCTACGACAGGTCCCCCCCACCTCCGAATGAGCAGTTCTTC. The whole variable domain, remainder taken from reference TRBV30 and TRBJ2-1, is SQTIHQWPATLVQPVGSPLSLECTVEGTSNPNLYWYRQAAGRGLQLLFYSVGIGQISSEVPQNLSASRPQDRQFILSSKKLLLSDSGFYLCAYDRSPPPPNEQFFGPGTRLTVL.

This clone has a handful of counts. Because the CDR3's place on the DNA is in doubt, the DNA is left out and the CDR3 is given as listed by TCRdb. The CDR3 here is CASWGLGTGQWPQHF. V is TRBV21-1 and J is TRBJ1-5; the table's D call TRBD1 went unverified against the DNA. TRBV21-1 is marked as a pseudogene. The CDR3 length equals 15 residues, ends included.

This clone was recorded once. In DNA, the CDR3 is TGTGCCAGCAGTCAGCAAGGCGGGGGGATGCGCAATCAGCCCCAGCATTTT. Translated, it gives CASSQQGGGMRNQPQHF. This chain joins TRBV6-6 and TRBJ1-5, with D perhaps matching TRBD1 (5 bases). The CDR3 length is 17 residues. V was shortened by 5 bases and J by 2 bases, with 19 bases between the two germline ends. Germline CDR1 MNHNY, CDR2 SVGAGI (reference sequence).

The chain joins TRBV7-9 to TRBJ2-3, with a weak D call TRBD1 (6 bases). Trimming removed 3 bases from V and 14 bases from J, with 15 bases in between. The CDR3 runs to 12 residues. CDR1 is SEHNR and CDR2 is FQNEAQ in the germline V gene (reference sequence). The CDR3 reads CASSFWTEGRYF. DNA of the CDR3: TGTGCCAGCAGCTTTTGGACAGAGGGGAGGTATTTT.

The chain has TRBV6-1 and TRBJ1-1; tentatively, D is TRBD1 (5 bases). Germline V lookup: CDR1 MNHNS, CDR2 SASEGT. V lost 2 bases to trimming and J lost 8 bases, with 9 bases between them. This CDR3 is 12 amino acids long. Written as DNA, the CDR3 is TGTGCCAGCAGTGAACGATGGGGCGAAGCTTTCTTT. Its protein is CASSERWGEAFF.

The chain has TRBV7-2 and TRBJ2-7, with TRBD2 matching over 9 bases. The CDR3 loop spans 15 amino acids. Germline-derived CDR1 and CDR2 are SGHTA and FQGNSA. J gave up 1 base and V 4 bases, and 5 bases lay outside the gene matches. The CDR3 nucleotides read TGTGCCAGCAGCTCACAGCGGGGGGCGTCCTACGAGCAGTACTTC. This codes for CASSSQRGASYEQYF.

This chain connects TRBV12-3 or TRBV12-4 to TRBJ2-7, with D hard to call. The CDR3 extends over 13 amino acids. Between the trimmed V and J ends, which lost 4 bases and 2 bases, there was a span of 9 bases. The CDR3: CASSSEQAYEQYF. As DNA, the CDR3 is TGTGCCAGCAGTTCTGAACAAGCCTACGAGCAGTACTTC.

About this clone itself: Other nucleotide sequences in the sample specify the same CDR3. V is TRBV7-9 and J is TRBJ1-1, with a possible D match to TRBD1 (5 bases). Trimming took off 6 bases at V and 2 bases at J, with 10 bases between the two ends. This CDR3 is 13 amino acids long. CDR1 is SEHNR, CDR2 FQNEAQ, per germline (reference sequence). CDR3 in amino acids: CASSLQVNTEAFF. As DNA, the CDR3 is TGTGCCAGCAGTCTACAGGTTAACACTGAAGCTTTCTTT.

CDR3: CASSQSLGGAQETQYF. The CDR3 bases are TGTGCCAGCAGCCAGTCCCTCGGGGGGGCCCAAGAGACCCAGTACTTC. V and J are TRBV14 and TRBJ2-5; 8 positions match TRBD2. V lost 3 bases to trimming and J lost 1 base; unmatched junction nucleotides: 7. Germline assignment: CDR1 SGHDN and CDR2 FVKESK. The CDR3 runs 16 residues.

This chain connects TRBV30 to TRBJ2-6; D might be TRBD2 (5 bases). CDR1 and CDR2 (germline): GTSNPN, SVGIG (reference sequence). The CDR3 runs 15 residues. V lost 0 bases and J lost 5, with 11 bases in between. CDR3 sequence reads: CAWSVPGGWANVLTF. The CDR3 DNA reads as TGTGCCTGGAGTGTACCAGGAGGCTGGGCCAACGTCCTGACTTTC.

The rearrangement links TRBV24-1 to TRBJ2-3; TRBD2 agrees at 15 bases. The CDR3 consists of 19 residues. With 2 bases clipped from V and 0 bases from J, the junction kept 5 bases outside the gene matches. Germline V gene sequence: CDR1 KGHDR, CDR2 SFDVKD. CDR3 in DNA: TGTGCCACCAGTGATTCCGGGACTAGCGGGGGGTTTAGCACAGATACGCAGTATTTT. This codes for CATSDSGTSGGFSTDTQYF.

The chain employs TRBV9 and TRBJ2-1, with D possibly TRBD2 on 6 matching bases. Trimming shortened V by 0 bases and J by 7 bases, and 20 bases separated the two germline ends. Germline V gene sequence: CDR1 SGDLS, CDR2 YYNGEE. This CDR3 is built from 17 residues. DNA for the CDR3: TGTGCCAGCAGCGTAGCCCTCCCGGCGGGGACCGGGAATGAGCAGTTCTTC. Protein product: CASSVALPAGTGNEQFF.

The chain has TRBV5-8 and TRBJ2-7; TRBD1 or TRBD2 may be the D gene (5 bases each). The CDR3 is 15 amino acids. Germline V gives CDR1 SGHTS, CDR2 YDEGEE. V dropped 0 bases and J dropped 3 bases, with 13 bases sitting between them. CDR3 protein: CASSLGMTGLYEQYF. CDR3 DNA sequence: TGTGCCAGCAGCTTGGGAATGACGGGGCTCTACGAGCAGTACTTC.

The gene calls are TRBV12-3 or TRBV12-4 and TRBJ1-5; D not certain. The CDR3 is 13 residues long. Trimming shortened V by 10 bases and J by 3 bases, and 13 bases separated the two germline ends. The chain's CDR3 is CATTALINQPQHF. CDR3 coding DNA: TGTGCCACCACGGCTTTGATCAATCAGCCCCAGCATTTT.

The chain has TRBV19 and TRBJ2-1; 11 bases map to TRBD2. CDR1 LNHDA and CDR2 SQIVND come from the germline V gene (reference sequence). J lost 6 bases, V lost 7 bases, and 8 bases had no gene match. CDR3 size: 15 residues. The CDR3 DNA is TGTGCCAGTACCCAAGGTAGCGGGAGGGCCAATGAGCAGTTCTTC. Translation: CASTQGSGRANEQFF.

The V call is TRBV5-4, the J call TRBJ2-7; a possible D gene is TRBD2 (7 bases). Germline CDR1 SGHNT, CDR2 YYREEE (reference sequence). The CDR3 sequence is 15 residues long. Between the trimmed V and J ends, which lost 4 bases and 4 bases, there was a span of 18 bases. CDR3 bases: TGTGCCAGCAGCATGAGAGGGGGGGGCGGTTACGAGCAGTACTTC. It specifies CASSMRGGGGYEQYF.

The rearrangement uses TRBV15 and TRBJ2-5; D may correspond to TRBD1 or TRBD2 (6 bases each). The CDR3 runs to 16 residues. CDR1 is LNHNV and CDR2 is YYDKDF in the germline V gene (reference sequence). V lost 0 bases, J lost 5 bases, and 16 bases lay in between. Here the CDR3 DNA reads TGTGCCACCAGCAGAGATCGGCTAGCGAGGGGGGAGACCCAGTACTTC. Its translation: CATSRDRLARGETQYF.

CDR3 nucleotide sequence: TGCGCCAGCAGTCAATCGGTTCCGGGTAGTAATGAGCAGTTCTTC. Residues: CASSQSVPGSNEQFF. This rearrangement joins TRBV23-1 to TRBJ2-1; D unresolved. TRBV23-1 is an open reading frame whose function is uncertain. This CDR3 is 15 amino acids long. V was trimmed by 0 bases and J by 7 bases, leaving 13 bases between them.

The J gene is TRBJ1-2, the V gene TRBV5-1; no firm D call. Germline CDR1 SGHRS, CDR2 YFSETQ. With 0 bases removed from V and 4 bases from J, the gap between germline ends came to 7 bases. The CDR3 runs to 13 residues. The CDR3 region has the DNA TGCGCCAGCAGCTTGGGGGCCGGCTATGGCTACACCTTC. This gives the protein CASSLGAGYGYTF.

J is TRBJ2-3 and V is TRBV30, with 8 bases lining up with TRBD2. The V gene end was trimmed by 2 bases and the J gene end by 0 bases; junction bases not matched to a gene: 7. The germline gives CDR1 GTSNPN, CDR2 SVGIG (reference sequence). CDR3 size: 16 residues. The CDR3 is CAWSPPPSGSTDTQYF. The CDR3 coding sequence is TGTGCCTGGAGTCCTCCCCCTAGCGGGAGCACAGATACGCAGTATTTT.